The rows below give T cell receptor beta chains drawn from one sample of a study of shared clonotypes between healthy human individuals. The protocol was immunoSEQ multiplex PCR, while the TCRdb copy is restricted to in-frame clones and leaves out a portion. The sample lists roughly 510,000 clones; around 79% were seen once. Specimen: PBMCs. These receptors were taken from a woman between 40 and 55 years old in good health. Some clones in this sample may be carry-over from other donors' samples. Each CDR3 is given with its conserved first and last residue. Fields, in order: V gene, J gene, clone size, D gene, CDR3 DNA, CDR3 protein. A D gene is named only where the DNA matches it firmly. Not all rows give a size; the values are once, few, many and, for expanded clones, a class.

V: TRBV7-3; J: TRBJ2-1; size: .; D: .; DNA: TGTGCCAGCAGCTTGTACGGAGGGAGGAACAATGAGCAGTTCTTC; CDR3: CASSLYGGRNNEQFF
V: TRBV5-1; J: TRBJ2-2; size: once; D: .; DNA: TGCGCCAGCAGCTTACTCGCGAACACCGGGGAGCTGTTTTTT; CDR3: CASSLLANTGELFF
V: TRBV18; J: TRBJ1-4; size: .; D: .; DNA: TGTGCCAGCTCACCCCAGGCCGCAACTAATGAAAAACTGTTTTTT; CDR3: CASSPQAATNEKLFF
V: TRBV19; J: TRBJ2-7; size: .; D: TRBD1; DNA: TGTGCCAGTAGTACCCAGGACAGGGTGAGGGAGCAGTACTTC; CDR3: CASSTQDRVREQYF
V: TRBV9; J: TRBJ2-7; size: .; D: .; DNA: TGTGCCAGCAGCGCACTGGGCAGCACCTACGAGCAGTACTTC; CDR3: CASSALGSTYEQYF
V: TRBV5-4; J: TRBJ2-1; size: .; D: TRBD1; DNA: TGTGCCAGCAGCTTGCCGGGTTCCCAGGGGGATGAGCAGTTCTTC; CDR3: CASSLPGSQGDEQFF
V: TRBV5-1; J: TRBJ2-7; size: .; D: .; DNA: TGCGCCAGCAGCTTGGTAGGAAGGTCTGGGTACGAGCAGTACTTC; CDR3: CASSLVGRSGYEQYF
V: TRBV6-5; J: TRBJ2-1; size: .; D: .; DNA: TGTGCCAGCAGTTACTTATTGACGAATGAGCAGTTCTTC; CDR3: CASSYLLTNEQFF
V: TRBV7-2; J: TRBJ1-2; size: .; D: .; DNA: TGTGCCAGCAGCCACCGGGGGACACAGGGAGGCTACACCTTC; CDR3: CASSHRGTQGGYTF
V: TRBV6-1; J: TRBJ2-1; size: .; D: TRBD2; DNA: TGTGCCAGCAGTGAAGCAGGATGGGGGGGGTACAATGAGCAGTTCTTC; CDR3: CASSEAGWGGYNEQFF
V: TRBV27; J: TRBJ2-7; size: .; D: .; DNA: TGTGCCAGCACCACTGGGGCAGGGGTTTACGAGCAGTACTTC; CDR3: CASTTGAGVYEQYF
V: TRBV7-3; J: TRBJ1-1; size: .; D: .; DNA: TGTGCCAGCAGCTTAACGACCGGGAACACTGAAGCTTTCTTT; CDR3: CASSLTTGNTEAFF
V: TRBV18; J: TRBJ2-2; size: .; D: .; DNA: TGTGCCAGCTCACCACCCCCAGGGGTGAACACCGGGGAGCTGTTTTTT; CDR3: CASSPPPGVNTGELFF
V: TRBV4-3; J: TRBJ2-1; size: many; D: TRBD2; DNA: TGCGCCAGCAGCCAAGATGTCACTAGCGGGGTTTACAATGAGCAGTTCTTC; CDR3: CASSQDVTSGVYNEQFF
V: TRBV28; J: TRBJ2-2; size: .; D: .; DNA: TGTGCCAGCAGTTTACCACAGAACACCGGGGAGCTGTTTTTT; CDR3: CASSLPQNTGELFF
V: TRBV7-9; J: TRBJ2-2; size: few; D: TRBD1; DNA: TGTGCCAGCAGTCGTACAGGGGGCCGTGGCACCGGGGAGCTGTTTTTT; CDR3: CASSRTGGRGTGELFF
V: TRBV5-1; J: TRBJ2-2; size: .; D: TRBD2; DNA: TGCGCCAGCAGCTTGTTGATAGCGGGAGTTTCCGGGGAGCTGTTTTTT; CDR3: CASSLLIAGVSGELFF
V: TRBV9; J: TRBJ2-7; size: .; D: TRBD2; DNA: TGTGCCAGCAGCGGGGGACTAGCGGGAGTCTACGAGCAGTACTTC; CDR3: CASSGGLAGVYEQYF
V: TRBV7-2; J: TRBJ1-1; size: few; D: .; DNA: TGTGCCAGCAGCTTCGGCTCGAACACTGAAGCTTTCTTT; CDR3: CASSFGSNTEAFF
V: TRBV12-5; J: TRBJ2-2; size: .; D: .; DNA: TGTGCTAGTGGTCTCGAGACCGCGAACACCGGGGAGCTGTTTTTT; CDR3: CASGLETANTGELFF
V: TRBV29-1; J: TRBJ2-3; size: .; D: .; DNA: TGCAGCCTTCGAGAGACAGATACGCAGTATTTT; CDR3: CSLRETDTQYF
V: TRBV30; J: TRBJ2-3; size: many; D: TRBD2; DNA: TGTGCCTGGGGCTCGGGACTAGCGGGAGGTGCTGGAAGCACAGATACGCAGTATTTT; CDR3: CAWGSGLAGGAGSTDTQYF
V: TRBV5-5; J: TRBJ1-2; size: once; D: .; DNA: TGTGCCAGCAGCTTGGCAGCGGGGGTCGATGGCTACACCTTC; CDR3: CASSLAAGVDGYTF
V: TRBV5-6; J: TRBJ1-3; size: .; D: TRBD1; DNA: TGTGCCAGCAGCTTTGGGACAGCCGGAAACACCATATATTTT; CDR3: CASSFGTAGNTIYF
V: TRBV19; J: TRBJ2-3; size: .; D: .; DNA: TGTGCCAGTAGTATCTGGCAGGGAGTGGGAACAGATACGCAGTATTTT; CDR3: CASSIWQGVGTDTQYF
V: TRBV7-2; J: TRBJ2-3; size: .; D: .; DNA: TGTGCCAGCAGCCCCGGACTGGCCACAGATACGCAGTATTTT; CDR3: CASSPGLATDTQYF
V: TRBV6-5; J: TRBJ2-1; size: few; D: .; DNA: TGTGCCAGCAGTTACCGGTACTCACCCTCGGGCAATGAGCAGTTCTTC; CDR3: CASSYRYSPSGNEQFF
V: TRBV19; J: TRBJ1-1; size: .; D: TRBD1; DNA: TGTGCCAGTAGTACGACAGGGGACACTGAAGCTTTCTTT; CDR3: CASSTTGDTEAFF
V: TRBV19; J: TRBJ2-7; size: once; D: .; DNA: TGTGCCAGTAGTGGCACCAGGGGAAGCTACGAGCAGTACTTC; CDR3: CASSGTRGSYEQYF
V: TRBV11-1; J: TRBJ1-1; size: .; D: .; DNA: TGTGCCAGCAGCTTAGGTTTGGGGAGCACTGAAGCTTTCTTT; CDR3: CASSLGLGSTEAFF